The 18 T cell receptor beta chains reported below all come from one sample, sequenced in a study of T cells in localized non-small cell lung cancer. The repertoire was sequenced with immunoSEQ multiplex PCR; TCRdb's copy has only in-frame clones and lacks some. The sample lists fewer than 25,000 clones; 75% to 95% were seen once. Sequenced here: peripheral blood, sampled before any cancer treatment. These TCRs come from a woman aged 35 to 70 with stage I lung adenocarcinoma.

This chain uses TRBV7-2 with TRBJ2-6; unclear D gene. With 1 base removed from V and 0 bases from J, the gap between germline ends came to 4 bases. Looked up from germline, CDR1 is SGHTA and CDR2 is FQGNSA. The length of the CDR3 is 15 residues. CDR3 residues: CASSLDRSGANVLTF. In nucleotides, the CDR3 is TGTGCCAGCAGCTTAGACCGCTCTGGGGCCAACGTCCTGACTTTC.

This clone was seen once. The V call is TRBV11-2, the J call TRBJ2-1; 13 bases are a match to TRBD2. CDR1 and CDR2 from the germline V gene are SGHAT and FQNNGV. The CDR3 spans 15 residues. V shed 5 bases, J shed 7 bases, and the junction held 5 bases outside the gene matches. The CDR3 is CASSKLAGGANEQFF. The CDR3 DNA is TGTGCCAGCAGCAAACTAGCGGGAGGGGCAAATGAGCAGTTCTTC.

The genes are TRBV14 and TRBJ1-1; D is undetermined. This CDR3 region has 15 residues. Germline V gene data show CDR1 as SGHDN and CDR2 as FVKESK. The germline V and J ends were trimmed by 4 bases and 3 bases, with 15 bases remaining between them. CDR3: CASSPFSDLYTEAFF. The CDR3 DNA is TGTGCCAGCAGCCCCTTCTCCGACCTCTACACTGAAGCTTTCTTT.

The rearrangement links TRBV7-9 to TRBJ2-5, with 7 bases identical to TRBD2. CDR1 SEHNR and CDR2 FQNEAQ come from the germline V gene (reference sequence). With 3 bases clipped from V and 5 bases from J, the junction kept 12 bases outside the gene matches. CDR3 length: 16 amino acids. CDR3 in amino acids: CASSLGLAGVGETQYF. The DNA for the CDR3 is TGTGCCAGCAGCTTGGGGTTGGCGGGAGTAGGGGAGACCCAGTACTTC.

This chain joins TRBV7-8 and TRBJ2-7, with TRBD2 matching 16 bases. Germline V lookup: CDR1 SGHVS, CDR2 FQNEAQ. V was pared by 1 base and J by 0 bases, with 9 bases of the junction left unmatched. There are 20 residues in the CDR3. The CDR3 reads CASSLGGLAGGPESSYEQYF. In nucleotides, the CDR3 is TGTGCCAGCAGCTTAGGGGGACTAGCGGGAGGGCCGGAGAGCTCCTACGAGCAGTACTTC.

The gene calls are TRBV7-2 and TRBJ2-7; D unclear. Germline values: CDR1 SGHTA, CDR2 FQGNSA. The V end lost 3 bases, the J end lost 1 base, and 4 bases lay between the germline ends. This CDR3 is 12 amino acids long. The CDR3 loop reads CASSFLSYEQYF. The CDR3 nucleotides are TGTGCCAGCAGCTTTTTATCCTACGAGCAGTACTTC.

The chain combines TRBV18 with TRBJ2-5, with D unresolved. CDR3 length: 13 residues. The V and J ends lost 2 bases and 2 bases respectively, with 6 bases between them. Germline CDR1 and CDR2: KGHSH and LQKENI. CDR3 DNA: TGTGCCAGCTCACCAGGGGTACAAGAGACCCAGTACTTC. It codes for CASSPGVQETQYF.

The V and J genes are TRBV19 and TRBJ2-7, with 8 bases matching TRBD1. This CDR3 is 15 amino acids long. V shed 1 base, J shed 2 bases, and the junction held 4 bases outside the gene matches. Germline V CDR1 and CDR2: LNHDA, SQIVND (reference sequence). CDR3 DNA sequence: TGTGCCAGTAGTATAGGGGACAGGTTTACCTACGAGCAGTACTTC. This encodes CASSIGDRFTYEQYF.

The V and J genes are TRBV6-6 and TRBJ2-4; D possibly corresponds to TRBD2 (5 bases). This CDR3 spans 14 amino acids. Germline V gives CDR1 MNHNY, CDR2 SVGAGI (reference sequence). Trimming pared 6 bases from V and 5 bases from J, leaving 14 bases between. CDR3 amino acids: CASSLDFIENIQYF. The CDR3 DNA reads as TGTGCCAGCAGCCTGGACTTTATCGAAAACATTCAGTACTTC.

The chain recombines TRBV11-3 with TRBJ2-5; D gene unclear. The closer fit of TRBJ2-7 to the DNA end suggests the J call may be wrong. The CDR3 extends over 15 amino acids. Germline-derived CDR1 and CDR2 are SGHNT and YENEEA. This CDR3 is CASSPSSSSTGEQYF. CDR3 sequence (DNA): TGTGCCAGCAGCCCCTCCAGTAGCTCAACGGGCGAGCAGTACTTC.

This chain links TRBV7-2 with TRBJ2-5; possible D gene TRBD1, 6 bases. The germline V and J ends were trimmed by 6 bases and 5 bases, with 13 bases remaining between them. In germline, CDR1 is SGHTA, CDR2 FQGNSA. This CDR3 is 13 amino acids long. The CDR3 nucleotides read TGTGCCAGCAGTCGTATTAGGGGGGAGACCCAGTACTTC. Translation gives CASSRIRGETQYF.

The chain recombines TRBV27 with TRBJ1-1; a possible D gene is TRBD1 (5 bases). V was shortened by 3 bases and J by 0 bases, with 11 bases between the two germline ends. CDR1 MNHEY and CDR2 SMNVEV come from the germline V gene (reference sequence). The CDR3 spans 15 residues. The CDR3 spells CASSLSQGMNTEAFF. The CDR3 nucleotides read TGTGCCAGCAGTTTGTCCCAGGGAATGAACACTGAAGCTTTCTTT.

CDR3 in amino acids: CASSLAGGSYNEQFF. DNA for the CDR3: TGTGCCAGCAGTTTGGCGGGAGGCTCCTACAATGAGCAGTTCTTC. The rearrangement joins TRBV28 to TRBJ2-1, with 8 bases fitting TRBD2. This CDR3 is 15 amino acids long. Trimming cost V 3 bases and J 0 bases; bases outside gene matches: 1. CDR1 is MDHEN and CDR2 is SYDVKM in the germline V gene. Combining the CDR3 with reference TRBV28 and TRBJ2-1 gives the whole variable domain DVKVTQSSRYLVKRTGEKVFLECVQDMDHENMFWYRQDPGLGLRLIYFSYDVKMKEKGDIPEGYSVSREKKERFSLILESASTNQTSMYLCASSLAGGSYNEQFFGPGTRLTVL.

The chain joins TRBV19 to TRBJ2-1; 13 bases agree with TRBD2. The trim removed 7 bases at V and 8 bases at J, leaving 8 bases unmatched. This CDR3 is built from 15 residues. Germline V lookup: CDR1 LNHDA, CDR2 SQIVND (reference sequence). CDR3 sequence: CASTRTSGSRDEQFF. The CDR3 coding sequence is TGTGCCAGTACTAGGACTAGCGGGAGTAGGGATGAGCAGTTCTTC.

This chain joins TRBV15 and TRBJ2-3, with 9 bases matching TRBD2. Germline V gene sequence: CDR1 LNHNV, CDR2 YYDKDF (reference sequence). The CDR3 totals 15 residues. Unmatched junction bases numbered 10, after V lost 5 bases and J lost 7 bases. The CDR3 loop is CATSDPSGTANTQYF. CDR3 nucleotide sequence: TGTGCCACCAGCGACCCTAGCGGGACCGCCAATACGCAGTATTTT.

CDR3 bases: TGTGCCAGCTCGGACAGGGCGGTACAGCCCCAGCATTTT. This sequence encodes CASSDRAVQPQHF. The chain has TRBV19 and TRBJ1-5, with TRBD1 matching 8 bases. This CDR3 is 13 amino acids long. With V trimmed by 9 bases and J by 7 bases, 8 bases remained unmatched. Looked up from germline, CDR1 is LNHDA and CDR2 is SQIVND (reference sequence).

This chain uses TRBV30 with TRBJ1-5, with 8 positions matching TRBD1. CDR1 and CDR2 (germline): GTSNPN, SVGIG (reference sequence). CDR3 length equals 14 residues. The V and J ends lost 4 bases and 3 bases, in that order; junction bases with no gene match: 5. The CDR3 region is CAWNTGGLNQPQHF. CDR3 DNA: TGTGCCTGGAATACAGGGGGACTCAATCAGCCCCAGCATTTT.

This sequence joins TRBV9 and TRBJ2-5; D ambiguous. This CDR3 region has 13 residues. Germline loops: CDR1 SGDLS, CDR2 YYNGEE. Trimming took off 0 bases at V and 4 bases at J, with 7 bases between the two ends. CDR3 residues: CASSVDNGETQYF. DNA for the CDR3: TGTGCCAGCAGCGTAGACAACGGAGAGACCCAGTACTTC.